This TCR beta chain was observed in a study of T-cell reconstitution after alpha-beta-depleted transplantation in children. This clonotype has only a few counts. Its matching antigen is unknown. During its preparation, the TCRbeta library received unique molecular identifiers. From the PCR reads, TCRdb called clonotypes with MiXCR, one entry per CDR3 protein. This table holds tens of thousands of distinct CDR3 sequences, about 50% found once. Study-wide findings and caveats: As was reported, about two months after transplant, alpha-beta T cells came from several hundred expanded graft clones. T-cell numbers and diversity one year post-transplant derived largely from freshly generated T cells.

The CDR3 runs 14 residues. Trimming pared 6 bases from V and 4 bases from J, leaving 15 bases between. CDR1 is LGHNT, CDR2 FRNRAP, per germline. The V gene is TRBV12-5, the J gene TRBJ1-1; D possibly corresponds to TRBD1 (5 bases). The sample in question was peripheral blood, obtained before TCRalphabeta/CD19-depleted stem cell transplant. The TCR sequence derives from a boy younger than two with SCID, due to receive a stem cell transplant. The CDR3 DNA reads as TGTGCTAGTGGCACTGGGACCGGCGGCACTGAAGCTTTCTTT. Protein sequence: CASGTGTGGTEAFF.